The rows below give T cell receptor beta chains drawn from one sample of a study of regulatory T cells in long-lasting Graves disease. TCRdb re-called the multiplex PCR reads through MiXCR, storing one row per CDR3 protein. Here the sample spans more than 400,000 distinct CDR3 sequences, less than 20% being singletons. The same specimen was also included in a second study, on T cells in Graves' hyperthyroidism and ophthalmopathy.

Sequencing was performed on peripheral blood mononuclear cells (PBMCs), taken at new diagnosis, from a patient treated with antithyroid drugs. These TCRs come from a woman in her thirties with Graves disease. Each CDR3 is given with its conserved first and last residue. Fields, in order: V gene, D gene, J gene, clone size, CDR3 protein, CDR3 DNA. The D gene is left open where the match is weak. The listing skips clone size in some rows; elsewhere it reads once, few, many or a size class.

v_gene: TRBV10-3
d_gene: TRBD1
j_gene: TRBJ2-5
abundance: many
CDR3aa: CAISRDREETQYF
CDR3nt: TGTGCCATCTCTAGGGACAGGGAAGAGACCCAGTACTTC

v_gene: TRBV2
d_gene: -
j_gene: TRBJ2-5
abundance: many
CDR3aa: CASSEEGIGTQYF
CDR3nt: TGTGCCAGCAGTGAGGAGGGTATAGGGACCCAGTACTTC

v_gene: TRBV20-1
d_gene: TRBD2
j_gene: TRBJ2-1
abundance: -
CDR3aa: CSARVLAGGPHNEQFF
CDR3nt: TGCAGTGCTAGAGTGCTAGCGGGAGGGCCACACAATGAGCAGTTCTTC

v_gene: TRBV18
d_gene: -
j_gene: TRBJ1-1
abundance: many
CDR3aa: CASSPENTEAFF
CDR3nt: TGTGCCAGCTCACCTGAGAACACTGAAGCTTTCTTT

v_gene: TRBV28
d_gene: TRBD2
j_gene: TRBJ2-2
abundance: few
CDR3aa: CASTLAGDTGELFF
CDR3nt: TGTGCCAGCACCCTAGCGGGAGACACCGGGGAGCTGTTTTTT

v_gene: TRBV7-8
d_gene: TRBD2
j_gene: TRBJ2-3
abundance: -
CDR3aa: CASSSLAGFTDTQYF
CDR3nt: TGTGCCAGCAGCTCACTAGCGGGCTTCACAGATACGCAGTATTTT

v_gene: TRBV6-1
d_gene: -
j_gene: TRBJ2-1
abundance: many
CDR3aa: CASRGKPADEQFF
CDR3nt: TGTGCCAGCAGAGGTAAACCAGCGGATGAGCAGTTCTTC

v_gene: TRBV4-1
d_gene: -
j_gene: TRBJ1-4
abundance: -
CDR3aa: CASSQETDLVEKLFF
CDR3nt: TGCGCCAGCAGCCAAGAAACAGACCTGGTTGAAAAACTGTTTTTT

v_gene: TRBV20-1
d_gene: TRBD2
j_gene: TRBJ2-7
abundance: -
CDR3aa: CSVPGLAGRLSYEQYF
CDR3nt: TGCAGTGTTCCTGGACTAGCGGGCCGCCTCTCCTACGAGCAGTACTTC

v_gene: TRBV11-2
d_gene: -
j_gene: TRBJ1-1
abundance: many
CDR3aa: CASSLTGATEAFF
CDR3nt: TGTGCCAGCAGCTTAACTGGGGCCACTGAAGCTTTCTTT

v_gene: TRBV7-3
d_gene: -
j_gene: TRBJ1-1
abundance: many
CDR3aa: CASSLTSSYRPAFF
CDR3nt: TGTGCCAGCAGCTTAACGTCTAGTTACCGCCCAGCTTTCTTT

v_gene: TRBV28
d_gene: -
j_gene: TRBJ1-3
abundance: many
CDR3aa: CASSFRAGNTIYF
CDR3nt: TGTGCCAGCAGTTTTAGGGCCGGAAACACCATATATTTT

v_gene: TRBV14
d_gene: -
j_gene: TRBJ1-4
abundance: many
CDR3aa: CASSLIAGRQPEKLFF
CDR3nt: TGTGCCAGCAGCCTCATCGCCGGGAGACAACCTGAAAAACTGTTTTTT

v_gene: TRBV7-3
d_gene: -
j_gene: TRBJ2-5
abundance: many
CDR3aa: CASSSGTLGETQYF
CDR3nt: TGTGCCAGCAGCTCCGGGACACTGGGAGAGACCCAGTACTTC

v_gene: TRBV5-1
d_gene: -
j_gene: TRBJ2-7
abundance: -
CDR3aa: CASSIRVGGYELYF
CDR3nt: TGCGCCAGCAGCATCCGGGTTGGGGGTTACGAGCTGTACTTC

v_gene: TRBV6-5
d_gene: -
j_gene: TRBJ2-2
abundance: many
CDR3aa: CASSSPQNTGELFF
CDR3nt: TGTGCCAGCAGTTCGCCCCAAAACACCGGGGAGCTGTTTTTT

v_gene: TRBV5-1
d_gene: TRBD1
j_gene: TRBJ1-1
abundance: few
CDR3aa: CASSYLRGRRGTEAFF
CDR3nt: TGCGCCAGCAGCTACCTCAGGGGGCGGCGCGGCACTGAAGCTTTCTTT

v_gene: TRBV6-4
d_gene: TRBD2
j_gene: TRBJ2-3
abundance: -
CDR3aa: CASSLTSGVTDTQYF
CDR3nt: TGTGCCAGCAGCCTAACTAGCGGGGTGACAGATACGCAGTATTTT

v_gene: TRBV6-1
d_gene: TRBD1
j_gene: TRBJ1-1
abundance: few
CDR3aa: CASTTEGQDTNTEAFF
CDR3nt: TGTGCCAGCACCACGGAGGGACAGGACACGAACACTGAAGCTTTCTTT

v_gene: TRBV4-3
d_gene: -
j_gene: TRBJ1-3
abundance: -
CDR3aa: CASSQDPVLGTESGNTIYF
CDR3nt: TGCGCCAGCAGCCAAGACCCGGTTCTGGGGACGGAATCTGGAAACACCATATATTTT

v_gene: TRBV7-6
d_gene: TRBD2
j_gene: TRBJ2-1
abundance: -
CDR3aa: CASSKAGGPNEQFF
CDR3nt: TGTGCCAGCAGCAAAGCGGGAGGGCCCAATGAGCAGTTCTTC

v_gene: TRBV28
d_gene: -
j_gene: TRBJ1-1
abundance: many
CDR3aa: CASRRLGRPYTEAFF
CDR3nt: TGTGCCAGCAGGCGACTCGGAAGGCCCTACACTGAAGCTTTCTTT

v_gene: TRBV27
d_gene: -
j_gene: TRBJ2-7
abundance: many
CDR3aa: CASRDSSYEQYF
CDR3nt: TGTGCCAGCCGGGACTCTTCCTACGAGCAGTACTTC

v_gene: TRBV4-1
d_gene: -
j_gene: TRBJ1-2
abundance: few
CDR3aa: CASSLEPGSYGYTF
CDR3nt: TGCGCCAGCAGCCTTGAACCGGGTAGCTATGGCTACACCTTC

v_gene: TRBV30
d_gene: TRBD2
j_gene: TRBJ2-1
abundance: many
CDR3aa: CAWTSGRGEQFF
CDR3nt: TGTGCCTGGACTAGCGGGAGGGGTGAGCAGTTCTTC

v_gene: TRBV6-9
d_gene: TRBD2
j_gene: TRBJ2-2
abundance: -
CDR3aa: CASSYSGLAGVFANTGELFF
CDR3nt: TGTGCCAGCAGTTACTCCGGACTAGCGGGGGTGTTTGCGAACACCGGGGAGCTGTTTTTT

v_gene: TRBV28
d_gene: -
j_gene: TRBJ2-7
abundance: -
CDR3aa: CASSSPGGPYEQYF
CDR3nt: TGTGCCAGCAGCTCCCCTGGGGGGCCCTACGAGCAGTACTTC

v_gene: TRBV10-3
d_gene: TRBD1
j_gene: TRBJ2-2
abundance: -
CDR3aa: CAISPGQGLNTGELFF
CDR3nt: TGTGCCATCAGCCCCGGACAGGGGTTGAACACCGGGGAGCTGTTTTTT

v_gene: TRBV6-1
d_gene: -
j_gene: TRBJ1-1
abundance: -
CDR3aa: CASRRHMNTGAFF
CDR3nt: TGTGCCAGCAGACGGCACATGAACACTGGAGCTTTCTTT

v_gene: TRBV27
d_gene: -
j_gene: TRBJ1-1
abundance: -
CDR3aa: CASSFLTANTETFF
CDR3nt: TGTGCCAGCAGTTTCTTGACAGCGAACACTGAAACTTTCTTT

v_gene: TRBV6-2/TRBV6-3
d_gene: TRBD2
j_gene: TRBJ2-3
abundance: few
CDR3aa: CASSPILRGGTDTQYF
CDR3nt: TGTGCCAGCAGTCCCATCCTGCGGGGGGGCACAGATACGCAGTATTTT

v_gene: TRBV12-3/TRBV12-4
d_gene: -
j_gene: TRBJ1-2
abundance: many
CDR3aa: CASSSRGGYTF
CDR3nt: TGTGCCAGCAGTTCCAGGGGCGGCTACACCTTC

v_gene: TRBV7-2
d_gene: TRBD2
j_gene: TRBJ2-7
abundance: -
CDR3aa: CASSASGGSSYEQYF
CDR3nt: TGTGCCAGCAGCGCAAGCGGGGGAAGCTCCTACGAGCAGTACTTC

v_gene: TRBV11-2
d_gene: -
j_gene: TRBJ1-5
abundance: many
CDR3aa: CASSTTSGGGQPQHF
CDR3nt: TGTGCCAGCAGCACAACCTCGGGGGGGGGCCAGCCCCAGCATTTT

v_gene: TRBV5-1
d_gene: TRBD1
j_gene: TRBJ1-1
abundance: many
CDR3aa: CASRTGGGGTEAFF
CDR3nt: TGTGCCAGCAGAACAGGGGGGGGAGGCACTGAAGCTTTCTTT

v_gene: TRBV12-3/TRBV12-4
d_gene: -
j_gene: TRBJ2-6
abundance: -
CDR3aa: CASSFRPSGANVLTF
CDR3nt: TGTGCCAGCAGTTTCAGGCCCTCTGGGGCCAACGTCCTGACTTTC

v_gene: TRBV19
d_gene: -
j_gene: TRBJ2-7
abundance: few
CDR3aa: CASTAGTDTTYEQYF
CDR3nt: TGTGCCAGTACTGCTGGGACTGACACCACCTACGAGCAGTACTTC

v_gene: TRBV30
d_gene: -
j_gene: TRBJ2-6
abundance: many
CDR3aa: CAWTGRGESGANVLTF
CDR3nt: TGTGCCTGGACCGGGAGAGGCGAATCTGGGGCCAACGTCCTGACTTTC

v_gene: TRBV29-1
d_gene: -
j_gene: TRBJ2-7
abundance: few
CDR3aa: CSVEWLTHLGGYEQYF
CDR3nt: TGCAGCGTTGAATGGCTCACCCATTTAGGGGGCTACGAGCAGTACTTC

v_gene: TRBV27
d_gene: -
j_gene: TRBJ1-1
abundance: many
CDR3aa: CASILDPGVNTEAFF
CDR3nt: TGTGCCAGCATCCTGGATCCCGGGGTGAACACTGAAGCTTTCTTT

v_gene: TRBV9
d_gene: -
j_gene: TRBJ2-1
abundance: few
CDR3aa: CASSVALKGHDNLQFF
CDR3nt: TGTGCCAGCAGCGTAGCTTTAAAGGGCCACGACAATCTACAGTTCTTC

v_gene: TRBV20-1
d_gene: -
j_gene: TRBJ1-5
abundance: many
CDR3aa: CSARGTEGGSNQPQHF
CDR3nt: TGCAGTGCTAGAGGGACGGAGGGAGGGAGCAATCAGCCCCAGCATTTT

v_gene: TRBV6-2/TRBV6-3
d_gene: TRBD1
j_gene: TRBJ2-1
abundance: -
CDR3aa: CASSPLGQGVGNEQFF
CDR3nt: TGTGCCAGCAGTCCCCTGGGACAGGGGGTAGGCAATGAGCAGTTCTTC

v_gene: TRBV20-1
d_gene: TRBD2
j_gene: TRBJ2-5
abundance: -
CDR3aa: CSGLASETQYF
CDR3nt: TGCAGTGGACTAGCTAGCGAGACCCAGTACTTC

v_gene: TRBV18
d_gene: TRBD1
j_gene: TRBJ2-3
abundance: -
CDR3aa: CASSPQVTGGLTDTQYF
CDR3nt: TGTGCCAGCTCACCGCAGGTCACAGGGGGCCTCACAGATACGCAGTATTTT

v_gene: TRBV20-1
d_gene: TRBD2
j_gene: TRBJ2-1
abundance: many
CDR3aa: CSANPIAGGREGEQFF
CDR3nt: TGCAGTGCTAATCCAATAGCGGGAGGTCGGGAGGGTGAGCAGTTCTTC

v_gene: TRBV27
d_gene: TRBD1
j_gene: TRBJ1-1
abundance: many
CDR3aa: CATKQGGNTEAFF
CDR3nt: TGTGCCACCAAGCAGGGGGGGAACACTGAAGCTTTCTTT

v_gene: TRBV5-1
d_gene: TRBD1
j_gene: TRBJ2-7
abundance: -
CDR3aa: CASSSRGQGSHEQYF
CDR3nt: TGCGCCAGCAGCTCCCGGGGACAGGGTAGCCACGAGCAGTACTTC

v_gene: TRBV11-2
d_gene: -
j_gene: TRBJ2-7
abundance: many
CDR3aa: CASSLGGGIGYEQYF
CDR3nt: TGTGCCAGCAGCTTAGGGGGCGGGATAGGGTACGAGCAGTACTTC

v_gene: TRBV7-2
d_gene: TRBD2
j_gene: TRBJ2-3
abundance: -
CDR3aa: CASSLGSSGYTQYF
CDR3nt: TGTGCCAGCAGCTTAGGGTCTAGCGGATATACGCAGTATTTT

v_gene: TRBV6-2/TRBV6-3
d_gene: TRBD2
j_gene: TRBJ2-2
abundance: -
CDR3aa: CASTGGPTGELFF
CDR3nt: TGTGCCAGCACGGGAGGGCCGACCGGGGAGCTGTTTTTT

v_gene: TRBV3-1
d_gene: TRBD2
j_gene: TRBJ2-1
abundance: many
CDR3aa: CASSQDDGLAGNEQFF
CDR3nt: TGTGCCAGCAGCCAAGATGACGGACTAGCGGGGAATGAGCAGTTCTTC

v_gene: TRBV20-1
d_gene: TRBD2
j_gene: TRBJ2-7
abundance: many
CDR3aa: CSARVFLAGTPTYEQYF
CDR3nt: TGCAGTGCTAGAGTGTTCCTAGCGGGGACCCCAACCTACGAGCAGTACTTC

v_gene: TRBV28
d_gene: -
j_gene: TRBJ2-7
abundance: many
CDR3aa: CASSEVAGMEF
CDR3nt: TGTGCCAGCAGCGAGGTGGCGGGCATGGAATTC

v_gene: TRBV14
d_gene: -
j_gene: TRBJ2-2
abundance: few
CDR3aa: CASSPSFGATLTGELFF
CDR3nt: TGTGCCAGCAGCCCATCCTTTGGGGCTACCCTAACCGGGGAGCTGTTTTTT

v_gene: TRBV5-1
d_gene: TRBD1
j_gene: TRBJ1-1
abundance: many
CDR3aa: CASSLAGTENTEAFF
CDR3nt: TGCGCCAGCAGCTTGGCCGGGACAGAGAACACTGAAGCTTTCTTT

v_gene: TRBV5-1
d_gene: -
j_gene: TRBJ2-1
abundance: -
CDR3aa: CASSGQDFHNEQFF
CDR3nt: TGCGCCAGCAGTGGTCAGGATTTCCACAATGAGCAGTTCTTC

v_gene: TRBV20-1
d_gene: -
j_gene: TRBJ2-1
abundance: -
CDR3aa: CSARDDRGTHNEQFF
CDR3nt: TGCAGTGCTAGAGATGATAGGGGAACCCACAATGAGCAGTTCTTC

v_gene: TRBV7-9
d_gene: -
j_gene: TRBJ1-1
abundance: few
CDR3aa: CASSSLANNPTTEAFF
CDR3nt: TGTGCCAGCAGCTCCCTCGCCAATAATCCGACCACTGAAGCTTTCTTT

v_gene: TRBV11-1
d_gene: TRBD2
j_gene: TRBJ2-7
abundance: many
CDR3aa: CASKPRLAGSYEQYF
CDR3nt: TGTGCCAGCAAGCCAAGACTAGCGGGCTCCTACGAGCAGTACTTC